This T cell receptor (beta chain) originates from a study of T cell changes during pregnancy in multiple sclerosis. This CDR3 comprises 17 residues. The junction had 11 bases not matched to a gene; V was cut back by 1 base and J by 7 bases. CDR1 SGHTA and CDR2 FQGNSA come from the germline V gene. The data were produced by immunoSEQ multiplex PCR, yet TCRdb's version contains in-frame clones alone and is incomplete. The data show fewer than 90,000 clones, about 90% seen once. The source material was peripheral blood, sampled in the second trimester of pregnancy. The V call is TRBV7-2, the J call TRBJ2-4, with 9 positions matching TRBD2. The clonotype was recovered from a female donor with multiple sclerosis, enrolled in a pregnancy study. The CDR3 region is CASSLVVAGGRRNIQYF. Here the CDR3 DNA reads TGTGCCAGCAGCTTAGTGGTCGCGGGGGGGCGAAGGAACATTCAGTACTTC.